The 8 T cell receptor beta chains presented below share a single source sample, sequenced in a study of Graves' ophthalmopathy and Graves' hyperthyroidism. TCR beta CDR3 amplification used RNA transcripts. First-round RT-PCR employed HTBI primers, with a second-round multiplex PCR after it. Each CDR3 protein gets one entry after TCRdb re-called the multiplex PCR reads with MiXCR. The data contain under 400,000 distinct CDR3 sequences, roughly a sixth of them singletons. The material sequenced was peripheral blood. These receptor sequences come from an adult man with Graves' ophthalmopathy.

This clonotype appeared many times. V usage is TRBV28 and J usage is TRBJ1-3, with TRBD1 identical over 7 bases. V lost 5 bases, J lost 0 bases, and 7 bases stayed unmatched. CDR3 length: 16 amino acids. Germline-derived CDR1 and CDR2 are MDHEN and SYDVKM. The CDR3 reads CASSRYRGLSGNTIYF. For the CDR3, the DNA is TGTGCCAGCAGTAGATACAGGGGCCTCTCTGGAAACACCATATATTTT.

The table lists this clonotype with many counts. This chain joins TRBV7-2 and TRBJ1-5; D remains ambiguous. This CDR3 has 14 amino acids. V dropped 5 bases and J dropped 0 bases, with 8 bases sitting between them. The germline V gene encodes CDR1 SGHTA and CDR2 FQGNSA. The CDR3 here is CASSPYYSNQPQHF. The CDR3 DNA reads TGTGCCAGCAGCCCCTACTATAGCAATCAGCCCCAGCATTTT.

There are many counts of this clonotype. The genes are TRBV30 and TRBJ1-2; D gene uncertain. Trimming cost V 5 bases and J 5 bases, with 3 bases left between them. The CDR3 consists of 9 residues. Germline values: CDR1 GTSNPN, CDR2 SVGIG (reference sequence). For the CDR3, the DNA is TGTGCCTGGGGGTATGGCTACACCTTC. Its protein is CAWGYGYTF.

The CDR3 spells CSARRPQGIQPQHF. Written as DNA, the CDR3 is TGCAGTGCTAGAAGACCACAGGGGATTCAGCCCCAGCATTTT. J is TRBJ1-5 and V is TRBV20-1; 7 bases are shared with TRBD1. The trim removed 2 bases at V and 6 bases at J, leaving 7 bases unmatched. The CDR3 runs to 14 residues. Germline V gene lookup returns CDR1 DFQATT and CDR2 SNEGSKA (reference sequence).

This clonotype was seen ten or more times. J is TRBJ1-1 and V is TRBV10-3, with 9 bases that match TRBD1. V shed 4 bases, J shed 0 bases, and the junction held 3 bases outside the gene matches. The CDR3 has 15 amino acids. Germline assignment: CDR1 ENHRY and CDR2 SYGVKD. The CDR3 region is CAISATGGMNTEAFF. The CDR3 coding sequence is TGTGCCATCAGTGCAACAGGGGGCATGAACACTGAAGCTTTCTTT.

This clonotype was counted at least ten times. CDR3 loop: CASSSQSSHYEQYF. The CDR3 DNA follows: TGTGCCAGCAGTTCCCAGAGCAGTCATTACGAGCAGTACTTC. The rearrangement uses TRBV6-2 or TRBV6-3 and TRBJ2-7; D unclear. The germline V gene encodes CDR1 MNHEY and CDR2 SVGEGT. V lost 4 bases to trimming and J lost 4 bases, with 14 bases between them. This CDR3 has 14 residues.

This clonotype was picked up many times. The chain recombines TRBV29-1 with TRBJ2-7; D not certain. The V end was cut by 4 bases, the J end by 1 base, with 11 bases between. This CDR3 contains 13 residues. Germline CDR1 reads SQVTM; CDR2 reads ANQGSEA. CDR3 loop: CSVANAESYEQYF. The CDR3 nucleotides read TGCAGCGTTGCTAACGCCGAGTCCTACGAGCAGTACTTC.

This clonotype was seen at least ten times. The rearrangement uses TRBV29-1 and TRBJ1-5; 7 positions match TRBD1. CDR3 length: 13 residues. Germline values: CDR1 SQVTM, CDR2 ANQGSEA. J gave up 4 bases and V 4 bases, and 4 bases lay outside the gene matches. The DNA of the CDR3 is TGCAGCGTTGGTGACAGGGTAAATCAGCCCCAGCATTTT. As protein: CSVGDRVNQPQHF. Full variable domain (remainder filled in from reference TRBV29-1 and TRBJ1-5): SAVISQKPSRDICQRGTSLTIQCQVDSQVTMMFWYRQQPGQSLTLIATANQGSEATYESGFVIDKFPISRPNLTFSTLTVSNMSPEDSSIYLCSVGDRVNQPQHFGDGTRLSIL.